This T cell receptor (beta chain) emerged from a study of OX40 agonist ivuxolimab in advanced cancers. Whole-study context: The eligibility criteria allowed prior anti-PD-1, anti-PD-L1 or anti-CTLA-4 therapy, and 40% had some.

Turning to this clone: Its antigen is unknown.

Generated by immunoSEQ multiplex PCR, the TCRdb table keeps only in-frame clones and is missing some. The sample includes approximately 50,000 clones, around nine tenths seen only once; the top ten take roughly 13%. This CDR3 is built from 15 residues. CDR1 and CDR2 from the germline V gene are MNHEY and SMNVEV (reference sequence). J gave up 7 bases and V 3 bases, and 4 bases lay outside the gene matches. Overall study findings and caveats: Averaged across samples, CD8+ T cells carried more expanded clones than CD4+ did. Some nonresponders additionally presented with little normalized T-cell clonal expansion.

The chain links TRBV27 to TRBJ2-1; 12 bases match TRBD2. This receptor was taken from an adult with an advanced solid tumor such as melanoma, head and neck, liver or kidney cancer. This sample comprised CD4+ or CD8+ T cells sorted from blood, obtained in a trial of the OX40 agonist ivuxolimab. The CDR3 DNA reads TGTGCCAGCAGTTTGGCTAGCGGGGGGGCAAATGAGCAGTTCTTC. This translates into CASSLASGGANEQFF.